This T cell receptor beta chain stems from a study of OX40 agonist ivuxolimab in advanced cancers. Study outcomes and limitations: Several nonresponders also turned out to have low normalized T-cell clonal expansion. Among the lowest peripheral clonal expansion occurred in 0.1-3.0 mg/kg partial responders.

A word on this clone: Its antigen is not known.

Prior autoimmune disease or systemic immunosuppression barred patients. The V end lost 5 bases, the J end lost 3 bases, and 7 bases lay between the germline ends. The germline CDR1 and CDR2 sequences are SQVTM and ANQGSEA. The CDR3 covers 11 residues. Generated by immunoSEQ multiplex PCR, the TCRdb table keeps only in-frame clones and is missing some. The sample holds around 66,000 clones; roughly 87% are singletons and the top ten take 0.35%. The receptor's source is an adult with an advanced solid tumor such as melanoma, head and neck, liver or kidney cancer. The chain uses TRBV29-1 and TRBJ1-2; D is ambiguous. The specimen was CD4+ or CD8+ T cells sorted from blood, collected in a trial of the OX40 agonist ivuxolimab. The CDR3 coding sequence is TGCAGCGTTCTCTACGACTATGGCTACACCTTC. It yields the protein CSVLYDYGYTF.